Below are 9 T cell receptor beta chains sequenced from a single sample in a study of identical twins. TCRdb independently ran MiXCR on the 5' RACE reads; one entry per CDR3 protein. Of approximately 600,000 distinct CDR3 sequences listed, over 8.5% are singletons. The data were also submitted as part of a second study, on yellow fever vaccine responses in identical twins.

The specimen sequenced was PBMCs. The receptors shown here come from a woman younger than 35 in good health.

This rearrangement joins TRBV29-1 to TRBJ2-1; 9 nucleotides align to TRBD1. The junction had 6 bases not matched to a gene; V was cut back by 6 bases and J by 0 bases. The germline CDR1 and CDR2 sequences are SQVTM and ANQGSEA. This CDR3 is built from 15 residues. CDR3 sequence (DNA): TGCAGCGTGGGACAGGGTTCTAGCTCCTACAATGAGCAGTTCTTC. This sequence encodes CSVGQGSSSYNEQFF.

This clonotype showed up many times. The chain links TRBV4-3 to TRBJ2-3, with D perhaps matching TRBD2 (5 bases). V was pared by 0 bases and J by 1 base, with 8 bases between. Germline CDR1 reads LGHNA; CDR2 reads YSLEER. This CDR3 has 15 amino acids. CDR3 sequence: CASSQEWRGTDTQYF. As DNA, the CDR3 is TGCGCCAGCAGCCAAGAGTGGCGGGGCACAGATACGCAGTATTTT.

This clonotype has a count of ten or more. The chain joins TRBV10-3 to TRBJ2-3; perhaps TRBD2 as D (5 bases). Germline CDR1 and CDR2: ENHRY and SYGVKD. This CDR3 contains 12 residues. V was cut by 7 bases and J by 2 bases, with 7 bases left in between. The CDR3 sequence is CAIKRDTDTQYF. CDR3 in DNA: TGTGCCATCAAACGGGACACAGATACGCAGTATTTT.

This chain uses TRBV2 with TRBJ2-2, with D perhaps TRBD2 (5 bases). The ends were cut back, 6 bases at V and 7 bases at J, with 9 bases in the middle. Per germline, CDR1 SNHLY and CDR2 FYNNEI. The length of the CDR3 is 12 residues. The CDR3 loop is CASRQEGGELFF. DNA of the CDR3: TGTGCCAGCAGGCAAGAGGGCGGGGAGCTGTTTTTT.

This clonotype was recorded only once. The rearrangement joins TRBV6-4 to TRBJ2-1, with 9 bases that match TRBD2. The CDR3 loop spans 14 amino acids. CDR1 is MRHNA and CDR2 is SNTAGT in the germline V gene. The V gene end was trimmed by 4 bases and the J gene end by 8 bases; junction bases not matched to a gene: 6. The CDR3 loop is CASSVGSGGDEQFF. CDR3 nucleotides: TGTGCCAGCAGTGTTGGTAGCGGGGGCGATGAGCAGTTCTTC.

This clonotype was found many times. The V call is TRBV18, the J call TRBJ2-7, with unresolved D. The CDR3 totals 12 residues. Germline V gene lookup returns CDR1 KGHSH and CDR2 LQKENI. V was cut by 3 bases and J by 5 bases, with 8 bases left in between. CDR3 in DNA: TGTGCCAGCTCACCGGACCGGGACGAGCAGTACTTC. Protein product: CASSPDRDEQYF.

This clonotype was seen more than once but under ten times. V gene TRBV29-1 combines with J gene TRBJ2-3; TRBD1 matches at 7 bases. Germline-derived CDR1 and CDR2 are SQVTM and ANQGSEA. The CDR3 covers 14 residues. Trimming removed 5 bases from V and 2 bases from J; junction bases left unmatched: 7. Written as DNA, the CDR3 is TGCAGCGTTTATCCGGGACAGCTCACAGATACGCAGTATTTT. Its translation is CSVYPGQLTDTQYF.

This clonotype was observed a handful of times. This rearrangement joins TRBV28 to TRBJ2-7; D not certain. V was cut by 4 bases and J by 6 bases, with 19 bases left in between. CDR1 MDHEN and CDR2 SYDVKM come from the germline V gene. The CDR3 runs 15 residues. The CDR3 sequence is CASSSMRNPSPEQYF. The CDR3 nucleotides read TGTGCCAGCAGTTCCATGAGGAACCCAAGCCCCGAGCAGTACTTC.

This clonotype was counted a few times. The chain joins TRBV27 to TRBJ2-7; the D gene is possibly TRBD1 (5 bases). CDR1 MNHEY and CDR2 SMNVEV come from the germline V gene (reference sequence). CDR3 length: 13 amino acids. Between the trimmed V and J ends, which lost 5 bases and 1 base, there was a span of 9 bases. As DNA, the CDR3 is TGTGCCAGCAGTACACCAGGGTCCTACGAGCAGTACTTC. Its protein product is CASSTPGSYEQYF.